These 32 T cell receptor beta chains were all obtained from the same sample, sequenced in a study of T cell responses to AZD1222 COVID-19 vaccine. Assay: immunoSEQ multiplex PCR; the TCRdb copy retains only in-frame clones and omits some. The sample contains tens of thousands of clones, around four fifths of which appear only once. Here the sequenced sample was peripheral blood, taken on day 0 of AZD1222 vaccination. All receptors come from an adult in good health.

This clone is a singleton in its sample. The V and J genes are TRBV7-9 and TRBJ2-7; D ambiguous. CDR3 length equals 12 residues. Looked up from germline, CDR1 is SEHNR and CDR2 is FQNEAQ (reference sequence). V was trimmed by 5 bases and J by 3 bases, leaving 8 bases between them. CDR3 sequence: CASSADLYEQYF. DNA of the CDR3: TGTGCCAGCAGCGCGGACCTCTACGAGCAGTACTTC.

This clone was seen a handful of times. The CDR3 spells CASSVPQGVAEAFF. The CDR3 DNA reads TGTGCCAGCAGTGTCCCACAAGGGGTAGCTGAAGCTTTCTTT. The chain uses TRBV28 and TRBJ1-1, with a possible D match to TRBD1 (5 bases). V lost 5 bases, J lost 6 bases, and 16 bases lay in between. The CDR3 covers 14 residues. The germline CDR1 and CDR2 sequences are MDHEN and SYDVKM.

The chain employs TRBV10-3 and TRBJ1-2; D may be TRBD1 (6 bases). Per germline, CDR1 ENHRY and CDR2 SYGVKD. The CDR3 totals 18 residues. V lost 10 bases and J 4 bases, leaving 31 bases between the germline ends. As DNA, the CDR3 is TGTGCCACCCGAGCCAGGGGCCCGTTCTTACCCCGGATCTATGGCTACACCTTC. Encoded protein: CATRARGPFLPRIYGYTF.

V is TRBV6-2 or TRBV6-3 and J is TRBJ2-7; 8 bases match TRBD2. CDR3 length equals 17 residues. With V trimmed by 0 bases and J by 4 bases, 11 bases remained unmatched. CDR1 MNHEY and CDR2 SVGEGT come from the germline V gene. Here the CDR3 DNA reads TGTGCCAGCAGTTACTCCTTCGGAACGGGGGGGGCATACGAGCAGTACTTC. Translating it yields CASSYSFGTGGAYEQYF.

V and J are TRBV19 and TRBJ1-3; TRBD1 might be the D (5 bases). V shed 5 bases and J shed 0 bases, with 17 bases lying between them. CDR1 and CDR2 (germline): LNHDA, SQIVND (reference sequence). The CDR3 is 17 amino acids. CDR3 DNA: TGTGCCAGTAGTGTTTCTACCGGGACCAACTCTGGAAACACCATATATTTT. This sequence encodes CASSVSTGTNSGNTIYF.

The sample holds a few counts of this clone. V and J are TRBV30 and TRBJ2-1, with D tentatively TRBD1 or TRBD2 (5 bases each). Trimming took 2 bases from V and 12 from J, leaving 11 bases between them. The germline V gene has CDR1 GTSNPN and CDR2 SVGIG (reference sequence). The CDR3 has 11 residues. The CDR3 sequence: CAWSKPGPQFF. The CDR3 DNA reads TGTGCCTGGAGTAAACCGGGACCGCAGTTCTTC.

The chain carries TRBV6-5 and TRBJ1-4, with D unclear. The length of the CDR3 is 13 residues. Per the germline V gene, CDR1 is MNHEY and CDR2 is SVGAGI. The V end was cut by 8 bases, the J end by 7 bases, with 14 bases between. Here the CDR3 reads CASGRSKREKLFF. As DNA, the CDR3 is TGTGCCAGCGGACGTTCCAAGCGTGAAAAACTGTTTTTT.

This clone is a singleton in its sample. The CDR3 is CASSLLSLGQGTGYTF. CDR3 DNA sequence: TGTGCCAGCAGCCTACTTTCTTTGGGACAGGGGACAGGCTACACCTTC. This chain connects TRBV6-6 to TRBJ1-2, with 10 bases identical to TRBD1. The ends lost 6 bases at V and 8 bases at J; junction bases unmatched: 15. Germline CDR1 reads MNHNY; CDR2 reads SVGAGI (reference sequence). CDR3 length: 16 residues.

This clone has just a few counts. Other DNA sequences in the same sample also yield this CDR3. The gene calls are TRBV4-1 and TRBJ1-3; D gene ambiguous. Germline V gene data show CDR1 as MGHRA and CDR2 as YSYEKL. The CDR3 sequence is 15 residues long. V was shortened by 1 base and J by 4 bases, with 11 bases between the two germline ends. The CDR3 DNA follows: TGCGCCAGCAGCCAAGGCCCAGGTCCAGGAAACACCATATATTTT. It codes for CASSQGPGPGNTIYF.

To note about this clone: The sample carries other DNA sequences with the same CDR3. The chain combines TRBV28 with TRBJ1-2; maybe TRBD1 (6 bases). CDR3 length: 13 amino acids. Looked up from germline, CDR1 is MDHEN and CDR2 is SYDVKM. Trimming cost V 2 bases and J 2 bases, with 6 bases left between them. DNA of the CDR3: TGTGCCAGCAGTTTAACAGGGAACTATGGCTACACCTTC. Translated: CASSLTGNYGYTF.

V gene TRBV6-5 combines with J gene TRBJ1-5, with 7 bases identical to TRBD1. Germline V gene sequence: CDR1 MNHEY, CDR2 SVGAGI. The CDR3 extends over 15 amino acids. The ends lost 8 bases at V and 3 bases at J; junction bases unmatched: 10. CDR3 loop: CASSQGGRDNQPQHF. In DNA, the CDR3 is TGTGCCAGCTCTCAGGGGGGTCGTGACAATCAGCCCCAGCATTTT.

The sample holds a few counts of this clone. The CDR3 loop is CASSPSVSGRGFNQPQHF. DNA of the CDR3: TGTGCCAGCTCACCATCTGTGAGCGGCCGGGGATTCAATCAGCCCCAGCATTTT. The genes are TRBV18 and TRBJ1-5; D call uncertain. The CDR3 sequence is 18 residues long. V shed 2 bases and J shed 3 bases, with 20 bases lying between them. Germline V lookup: CDR1 KGHSH, CDR2 LQKENI.

The CDR3 region is CASSFGAEAFF. As DNA, the CDR3 is TGTGCCAGTAGCTTCGGAGCTGAAGCTTTCTTT. The J gene is TRBJ1-1, the V gene TRBV19; D unclear. This CDR3 is 11 amino acids long. The V end was cut by 6 bases, the J end by 6 bases, with 8 bases between. CDR1 is LNHDA, CDR2 SQIVND, per germline (reference sequence).

The DNA of the CDR3 is TGTGCCAGCAGCCAATCAAGACAGGGCAGGAGGACTGAAGCTTTCTTT. This translates into CASSQSRQGRRTEAFF. This chain connects TRBV16 to TRBJ1-1; 7 bases are shared with TRBD1. Germline V gene data show CDR1 as KGHSY and CDR2 as FQNENV. This CDR3 has 16 residues. The junction had 9 bases not matched to a gene; V was cut back by 0 bases and J by 5 bases. Combining the CDR3 with reference TRBV16 and TRBJ1-1 gives the whole variable domain GEEVAQTPKHLVRGEGQKAKLYCAPIKGHSYVFWYQQVLKNEFKFLISFQNENVFDETGMPKERFSAKCLPNSPCSLEIQATKLEDSAVYFCASSQSRQGRRTEAFFGQGTRLTVV.

The table lists this clone with a count of one. V usage is TRBV5-4 and J usage is TRBJ1-2, with 12 bases matching TRBD1. The CDR3 has 15 amino acids. Germline loops: CDR1 SGHNT, CDR2 YYREEE (reference sequence). The trim removed 4 bases at V and 4 bases at J, leaving 5 bases unmatched. CDR3 nucleotide sequence: TGTGCCAGCAGCCGGGACAGGGGGCAGAGCTATGGCTACACCTTC. Protein product: CASSRDRGQSYGYTF. Full variable domain (missing parts from reference TRBV5-4 and TRBJ1-2): ETGVTQSPTHLIKTRGQQVTLRCSSQSGHNTVSWYQQALGQGPQFIFQYYREEENGRGNFPPRFSGLQFPNYSSELNVNALELDDSALYLCASSRDRGQSYGYTFGSGTRLTVV.

The rearrangement uses TRBV10-2 and TRBJ1-1; D ambiguous. Per germline, CDR1 WSHSY and CDR2 SAAADI. The V end lost 7 bases, the J end lost 0 bases, and 12 bases lay between the germline ends. The CDR3 consists of 14 residues. CDR3 loop: CASNPTGMNTEAFF. The CDR3, as DNA: TGCGCCAGCAACCCGACCGGAATGAACACTGAAGCTTTCTTT.

The chain joins TRBV6-8 to TRBJ2-3; 7 bases fit TRBD1. Germline assignment: CDR1 MNHGY and CDR2 SAAAGT. There are 19 residues in the CDR3. V dropped 0 bases and J dropped 4; count of bases not matched to a gene: 16. The CDR3 sequence is CASSYSKGTAKDGADTQYF. The CDR3 DNA reads TGTGCCAGCAGTTACTCGAAAGGGACAGCAAAAGATGGCGCAGATACGCAGTATTTT.

The V and J genes are TRBV28 and TRBJ1-3; 7 bases are shared with TRBD1. Germline V lookup: CDR1 MDHEN, CDR2 SYDVKM. This CDR3 spans 15 amino acids. Losses at the gene ends were 3 bases for V and 0 bases for J; bases not matched to a gene: 2. CDR3 region: CASSLRGPSGNTIYF. As DNA, the CDR3 is TGTGCCAGCAGTTTGAGGGGGCCCTCTGGAAACACCATATATTTT. Based on the CDR3 plus reference TRBV28 and TRBJ1-3, the full variable domain is DVKVTQSSRYLVKRTGEKVFLECVQDMDHENMFWYRQDPGLGLRLIYFSYDVKMKEKGDIPEGYSVSREKKERFSLILESASTNQTSMYLCASSLRGPSGNTIYFGEGSWLTVV.

The J gene is TRBJ2-7, the V gene TRBV18, with TRBD2 as a possible D gene (5 bases). Germline lookup yields CDR1 KGHSH and CDR2 LQKENI. V was trimmed by 3 bases and J by 3 bases, leaving 15 bases between them. The CDR3 spans 15 residues. The CDR3 protein is CASSPMGSSSYEQYF. The CDR3, as DNA: TGTGCCAGCTCACCCATGGGGAGTTCAAGCTACGAGCAGTACTTC.

The V gene is TRBV7-2, the J gene TRBJ1-4, with D perhaps TRBD1 (5 bases). Trimming took 3 bases from V and 1 from J, leaving 9 bases between them. From germline, CDR1 is SGHTA and CDR2 FQGNSA. The CDR3 spans 15 residues. The CDR3 here is CASSFQGRTNEKLFF. The CDR3 bases are TGTGCCAGCAGCTTTCAGGGCAGAACTAATGAAAAACTGTTTTTT.

The chain carries TRBV2 and TRBJ2-5, with TRBD2 matching over 8 bases. CDR1 is SNHLY, CDR2 FYNNEI, per germline. Trimming at V came to 2 bases and at J to 5 bases, leaving 7 bases not matched to a gene. CDR3 length: 15 residues. CDR3 bases: TGTGCCAGCAGTGAACTGGGACTAGTATGGGAGACCCAGTACTTC. It translates to CASSELGLVWETQYF. Drawing the rest from reference TRBV2 and TRBJ2-5, the complete variable domain is EPEVTQTPSHQVTQMGQEVILRCVPISNHLYFYWYRQILGQKVEFLVSFYNNEISEKSEIFDDQFSVERPDGSNFTLKIRSTKLEDSAMYFCASSELGLVWETQYFGPGTRLLVL.

V usage is TRBV11-2 and J usage is TRBJ2-5; D is unresolved. V lost 1 base and J lost 5, with 20 bases in between. Germline-derived CDR1 and CDR2 are SGHAT and FQNNGV. The CDR3 totals 17 residues. The CDR3 nucleotides are TGTGCCAGCAGCTTAGCTTTCGGGCCAACTTCTGCTGAGACCCAGTACTTC. It translates to CASSLAFGPTSAETQYF.

This clone showed up just a few times. The chain combines TRBV9 with TRBJ1-2; TRBD1 aligns across 12 bases. Germline loops: CDR1 SGDLS, CDR2 YYNGEE. The CDR3 totals 17 residues. The junction had 7 bases not matched to a gene; V was cut back by 3 bases and J by 1 base. The CDR3 DNA follows: TGTGCCAGCAGCGCCGGGACAGGGGGCCCAATTAACTATGGCTACACCTTC. This codes for CASSAGTGGPINYGYTF.

This clone was seen a single time. The CDR3 region is CASSFPSTQSAEQETQYF. CDR3 DNA: TGTGCCAGCAGCTTTCCCAGCACTCAGTCAGCGGAGCAAGAGACCCAGTACTTC. The rearrangement uses TRBV7-9 and TRBJ2-5; tentatively, D is TRBD2 (5 bases). CDR1 SEHNR and CDR2 FQNEAQ come from the germline V gene (reference sequence). Trimming left V 3 bases short and J 2 bases short, with 22 bases between. This CDR3 has 18 residues.

J is TRBJ1-3 and V is TRBV19; tentatively, D is TRBD1 (5 bases). The CDR3 runs 14 residues. The V gene's germline CDR1 is LNHDA and CDR2 SQIVND (reference sequence). Deletions cut 8 bases from V and 0 bases from J, with 11 bases between. The CDR3 here is CASSTGLSGNTIYF. The CDR3 DNA sequence: TGTGCCAGTTCGACGGGGCTCTCTGGAAACACCATATATTTT.

The J gene is TRBJ1-2, the V gene TRBV6-1, with unresolved D. The CDR3 covers 11 residues. Germline-derived CDR1 and CDR2 are MNHNS and SASEGT. V lost 2 bases, J lost 9 bases, and 7 bases lay in between. The CDR3 is CASSELPRYTF. The CDR3 region has the DNA TGTGCCAGCAGTGAACTCCCCCGCTACACCTTC.

A few counts support this clone. The chain combines TRBV19 with TRBJ2-7; D call uncertain. The CDR3 loop spans 13 amino acids. The V end was cut by 6 bases, the J end by 2 bases, with 11 bases between. The germline V gene has CDR1 LNHDA and CDR2 SQIVND (reference sequence). The CDR3 coding sequence is TGTGCCAGTAGCCGTGCGGCAGCCTACGAGCAGTACTTC. It specifies CASSRAAAYEQYF.

J is TRBJ1-2 and V is TRBV4-1; D gene uncertain. With 1 base removed from V and 7 bases from J, the gap between germline ends came to 10 bases. CDR3 length: 13 amino acids. The germline CDR1 and CDR2 sequences are MGHRA and YSYEKL. The CDR3 DNA follows: TGCGCCAGCAGCCAAGTAGGCCTGGGTGGCTACACCTTC. Translation: CASSQVGLGGYTF.

The chain links TRBV2 to TRBJ2-1; D remains unclear. With 0 bases removed from V and 9 bases from J, the gap between germline ends came to 3 bases. This CDR3 is 11 amino acids long. The germline V gene has CDR1 SNHLY and CDR2 FYNNEI. CDR3 nucleotides: TGTGCCAGCAGTGAAGCCGGTGAGCAGTTCTTC. Amino acid sequence: CASSEAGEQFF.

This clone came up once. The rearrangement uses TRBV6-1 and TRBJ1-5; D gene uncertain. Looked up from germline, CDR1 is MNHNS and CDR2 is SASEGT. Trimming left V 2 bases short and J 4 bases short, with 9 bases between. This CDR3 spans 14 amino acids. CDR3 nucleotides: TGTGCCAGCAGTGAACCGGCAGGTAATCAGCCCCAGCATTTT. Its protein is CASSEPAGNQPQHF.

The genes are TRBV28 and TRBJ2-7, with 7 bases aligning to TRBD1. The V and J ends lost 8 bases and 4 bases, in that order; junction bases with no gene match: 8. The length of the CDR3 is 13 residues. The germline V gene encodes CDR1 MDHEN and CDR2 SYDVKM. The CDR3 region is CASDRGQRYEQYF. The CDR3 region has the DNA TGTGCCAGCGATAGGGGGCAGAGATACGAGCAGTACTTC.

This chain uses TRBV9 with TRBJ1-1; 8 nucleotides match TRBD1. The CDR3 has 14 amino acids. Germline V CDR1 and CDR2: SGDLS, YYNGEE. V dropped 2 bases and J dropped 5; count of bases not matched to a gene: 5. The CDR3 DNA follows: TGTGCCAGCAGCGTGACCACAGGGGGTACTGAAGCTTTCTTT. Protein product: CASSVTTGGTEAFF.